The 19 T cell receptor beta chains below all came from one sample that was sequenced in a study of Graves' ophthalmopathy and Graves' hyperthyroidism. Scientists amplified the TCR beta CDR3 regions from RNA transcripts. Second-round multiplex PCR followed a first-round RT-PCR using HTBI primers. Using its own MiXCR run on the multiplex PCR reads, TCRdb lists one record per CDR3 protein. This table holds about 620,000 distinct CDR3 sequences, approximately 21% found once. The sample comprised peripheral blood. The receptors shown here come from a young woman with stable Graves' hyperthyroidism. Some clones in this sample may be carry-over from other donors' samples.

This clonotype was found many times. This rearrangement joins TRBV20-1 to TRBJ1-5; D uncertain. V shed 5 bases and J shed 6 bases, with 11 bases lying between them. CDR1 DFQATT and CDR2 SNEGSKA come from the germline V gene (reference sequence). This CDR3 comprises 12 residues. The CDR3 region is CSAGLLGQPQHF. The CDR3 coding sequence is TGCAGTGCTGGCCTACTAGGTCAGCCCCAGCATTTT.

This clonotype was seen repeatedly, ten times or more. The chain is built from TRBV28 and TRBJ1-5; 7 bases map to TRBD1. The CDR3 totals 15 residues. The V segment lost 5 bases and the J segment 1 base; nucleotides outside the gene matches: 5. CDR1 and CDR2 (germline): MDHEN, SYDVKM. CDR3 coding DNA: TGTGCCAGCAGTCGGGACAGTGGGAGCAATCAGCCCCAGCATTTT. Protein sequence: CASSRDSGSNQPQHF.

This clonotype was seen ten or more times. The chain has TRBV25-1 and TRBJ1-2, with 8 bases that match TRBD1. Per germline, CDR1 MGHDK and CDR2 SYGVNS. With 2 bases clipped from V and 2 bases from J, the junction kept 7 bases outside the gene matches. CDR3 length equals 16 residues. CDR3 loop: CASSEGGAGGNYGYTF. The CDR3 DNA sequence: TGTGCCAGCAGTGAAGGGGGAGCAGGGGGCAACTATGGCTACACCTTC.

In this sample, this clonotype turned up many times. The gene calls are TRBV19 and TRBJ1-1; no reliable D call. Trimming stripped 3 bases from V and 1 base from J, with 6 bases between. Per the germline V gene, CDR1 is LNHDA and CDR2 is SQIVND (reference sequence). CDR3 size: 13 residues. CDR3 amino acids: CASSILKNTEAFF. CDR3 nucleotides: TGTGCCAGTAGTATCCTCAAGAACACTGAAGCTTTCTTT.

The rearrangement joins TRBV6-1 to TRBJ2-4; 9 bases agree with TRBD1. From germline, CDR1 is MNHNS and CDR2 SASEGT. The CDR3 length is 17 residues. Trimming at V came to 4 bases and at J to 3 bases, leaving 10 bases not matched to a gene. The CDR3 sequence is CASSALTGTGSKNIQYF. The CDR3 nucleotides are TGTGCCAGCAGTGCCTTGACCGGGACAGGGAGCAAAAACATTCAGTACTTC.

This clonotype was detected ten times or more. The CDR3 nucleotides read TGTGCCAGCAGCTTATACCAGGGTAACACTGAAGCTTTCTTT. Residues: CASSLYQGNTEAFF. This chain links TRBV7-9 with TRBJ1-1; D might be TRBD1 (5 bases). CDR3 length: 14 amino acids. V was clipped by 2 bases and J by 2 bases, with 9 bases between them. Per germline, CDR1 SEHNR and CDR2 FQNEAQ (reference sequence). The variable domain in full, completed from reference TRBV7-9 and TRBJ1-1, reads DTGVSQNPRHKITKRGQNVTFRCDPISEHNRLYWYRQTLGQGPEFLTYFQNEAQLEKSRLLSDRFSAERPKGSFSTLEIQRTEQGDSAMYLCASSLYQGNTEAFFGQGTRLTVV.

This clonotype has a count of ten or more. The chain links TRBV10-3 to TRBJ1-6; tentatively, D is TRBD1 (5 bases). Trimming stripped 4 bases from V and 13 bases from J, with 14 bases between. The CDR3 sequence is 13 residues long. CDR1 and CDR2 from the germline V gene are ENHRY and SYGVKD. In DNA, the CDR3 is TGTGCCATCAGTGCTGGGGCAGGCTCGCCCCTCCACTTT. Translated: CAISAGAGSPLHF.

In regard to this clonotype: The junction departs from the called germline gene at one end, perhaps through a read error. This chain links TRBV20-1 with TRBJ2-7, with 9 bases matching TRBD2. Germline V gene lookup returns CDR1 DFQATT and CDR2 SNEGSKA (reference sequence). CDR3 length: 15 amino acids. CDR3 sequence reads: CSARGRAGGSYEQHF. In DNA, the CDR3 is TGCAGTGCTAGAGGGAGAGCGGGAGGCTCCTACGAGCAGCACTTC.

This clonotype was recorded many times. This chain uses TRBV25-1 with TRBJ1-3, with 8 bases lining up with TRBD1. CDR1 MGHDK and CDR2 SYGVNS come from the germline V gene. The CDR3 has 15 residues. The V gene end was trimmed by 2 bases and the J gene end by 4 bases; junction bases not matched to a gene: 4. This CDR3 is CASSEGQGYGNTIYF. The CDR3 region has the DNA TGTGCCAGCAGTGAAGGACAGGGCTACGGAAACACCATATATTTT.

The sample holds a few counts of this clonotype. The CDR3 nucleotides are TGTGCCAGCAGCGCGTCGGGCAAGGGCAATCAGCCCCAGCATTTT. Its translation: CASSASGKGNQPQHF. V and J are TRBV2 and TRBJ1-5; no reliable D call. V was cut by 6 bases and J by 2 bases, with 14 bases left in between. CDR1 and CDR2 (germline): SNHLY, FYNNEI. The CDR3 length is 15 residues.

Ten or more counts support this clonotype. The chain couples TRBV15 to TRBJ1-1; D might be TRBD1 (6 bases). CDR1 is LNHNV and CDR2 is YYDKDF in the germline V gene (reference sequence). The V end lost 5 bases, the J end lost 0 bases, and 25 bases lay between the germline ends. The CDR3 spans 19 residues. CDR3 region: CATSSSPAGTWGMNTEAFF. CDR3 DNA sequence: TGTGCCACCAGCTCCAGCCCCGCAGGGACATGGGGCATGAACACTGAAGCTTTCTTT.

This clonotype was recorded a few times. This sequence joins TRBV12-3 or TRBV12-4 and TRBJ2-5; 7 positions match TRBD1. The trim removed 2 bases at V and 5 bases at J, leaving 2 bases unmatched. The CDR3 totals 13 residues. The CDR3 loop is CASSLRGHETQYF. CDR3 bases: TGTGCCAGCAGTTTAAGGGGGCACGAGACCCAGTACTTC.

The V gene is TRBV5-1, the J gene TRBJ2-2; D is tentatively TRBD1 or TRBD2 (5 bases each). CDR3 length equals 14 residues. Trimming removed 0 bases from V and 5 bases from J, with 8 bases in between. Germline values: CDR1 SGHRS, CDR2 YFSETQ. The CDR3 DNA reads TGCGCCAGCAGCTTGGTGTGGGGGACCGGGGAGCTGTTTTTT. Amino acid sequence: CASSLVWGTGELFF.

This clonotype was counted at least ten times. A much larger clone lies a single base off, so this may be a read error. CDR3 residues: CASRIVGSASSYEQYF. The CDR3 nucleotides are TGTGCCAGCAGGATCGTTGGGTCCGCATCTTCTTACGAGCAGTACTTC. The chain links TRBV6-2 or TRBV6-3 to TRBJ2-7; D ambiguous. CDR1 MNHEY and CDR2 SVGEGT come from the germline V gene. This CDR3 has 16 amino acids. Trimming shortened V by 6 bases and J by 4 bases, and 22 bases separated the two germline ends.

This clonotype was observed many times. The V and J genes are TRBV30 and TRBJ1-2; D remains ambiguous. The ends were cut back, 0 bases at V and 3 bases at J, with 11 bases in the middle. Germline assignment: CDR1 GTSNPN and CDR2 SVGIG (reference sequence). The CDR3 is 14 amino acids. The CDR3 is CAWSVLADHYGYTF. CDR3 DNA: TGTGCCTGGAGTGTATTGGCAGACCACTATGGCTACACCTTC.

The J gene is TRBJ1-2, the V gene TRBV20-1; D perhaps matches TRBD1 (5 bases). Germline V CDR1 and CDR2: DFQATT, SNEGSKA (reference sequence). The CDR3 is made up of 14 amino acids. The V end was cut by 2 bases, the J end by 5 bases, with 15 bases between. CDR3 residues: CSARKDTNSYGYTF. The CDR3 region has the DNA TGCAGTGCTAGAAAGGACACCAATTCATATGGCTACACCTTC.

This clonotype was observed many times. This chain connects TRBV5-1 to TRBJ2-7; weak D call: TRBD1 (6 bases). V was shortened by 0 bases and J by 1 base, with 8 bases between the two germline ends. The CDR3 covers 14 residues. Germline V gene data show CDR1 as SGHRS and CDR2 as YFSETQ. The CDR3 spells CASSLGGHSYEQYF. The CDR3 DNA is TGCGCCAGCAGCTTGGGGGGACATTCCTACGAGCAGTACTTC.

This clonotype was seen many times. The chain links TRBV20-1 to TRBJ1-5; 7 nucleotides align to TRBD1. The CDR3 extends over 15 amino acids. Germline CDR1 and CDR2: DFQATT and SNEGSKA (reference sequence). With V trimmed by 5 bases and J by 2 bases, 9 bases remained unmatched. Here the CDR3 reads CSAAQTGQGNQPQHF. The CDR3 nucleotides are TGCAGTGCTGCTCAGACAGGGCAGGGCAATCAGCCCCAGCATTTT.

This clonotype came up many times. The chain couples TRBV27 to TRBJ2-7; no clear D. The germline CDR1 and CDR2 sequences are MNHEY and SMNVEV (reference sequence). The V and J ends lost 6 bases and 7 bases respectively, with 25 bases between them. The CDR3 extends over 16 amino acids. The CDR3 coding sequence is TGTGCCAGCAGCCATATCACAAGGAATCCCCCTCAAGAGCAGTACTTC. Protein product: CASSHITRNPPQEQYF.